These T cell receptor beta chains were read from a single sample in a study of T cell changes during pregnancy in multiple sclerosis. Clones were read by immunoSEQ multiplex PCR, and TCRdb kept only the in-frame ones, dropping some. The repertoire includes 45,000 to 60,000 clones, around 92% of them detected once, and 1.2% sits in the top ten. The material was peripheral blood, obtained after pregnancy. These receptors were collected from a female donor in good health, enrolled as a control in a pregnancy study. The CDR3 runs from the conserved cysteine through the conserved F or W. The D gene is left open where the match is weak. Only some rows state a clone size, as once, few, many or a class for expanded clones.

CDR3 protein: CASSQGWGLVVNEQYF
CDR3 DNA: TGCGCCAGCAGCCAGGGGTGGGGACTAGTTGTTAACGAGCAGTACTTC
D gene: TRBD2
clone size: NA
J gene: TRBJ2-7
V gene: TRBV4-3

CDR3 protein: CASSPLAGPYNEQFF
CDR3 DNA: TGTGCCAGCAGCCCCCTAGCGGGACCTTACAATGAGCAGTTCTTC
D gene: TRBD2
clone size: NA
J gene: TRBJ2-1
V gene: TRBV9

CDR3 protein: CASSQTGQAANQPQHF
CDR3 DNA: TGTGCCAGCAGTCAAACGGGACAGGCCGCGAATCAGCCCCAGCATTTT
D gene: TRBD1
clone size: NA
J gene: TRBJ1-5
V gene: TRBV27

CDR3 protein: CASSLKGGGTDTQYF
CDR3 DNA: TGTGCCAGCAGCTTGAAAGGGGGGGGGACAGATACGCAGTATTTT
D gene: NA
clone size: NA
J gene: TRBJ2-3
V gene: TRBV5-6

CDR3 protein: CASSPGTAGANVLTF
CDR3 DNA: TGTGCTAGCAGCCCCGGGACAGCTGGGGCCAACGTCCTGACTTTC
D gene: TRBD1
clone size: NA
J gene: TRBJ2-6
V gene: TRBV7-7

CDR3 protein: CASSTLAGGQHNEQFF
CDR3 DNA: TGTGCCAGCTCAACACTAGCGGGGGGGCAACACAATGAGCAGTTCTTC
D gene: TRBD2
clone size: NA
J gene: TRBJ2-1
V gene: TRBV18

CDR3 protein: CASSFTAGARYEQYF
CDR3 DNA: TGTGCCAGCAGCTTTACAGCGGGAGCGAGGTACGAGCAGTACTTC
D gene: TRBD2
clone size: NA
J gene: TRBJ2-7
V gene: TRBV7-2

CDR3 protein: CASSLTAYNEQFF
CDR3 DNA: TGTGCCAGCAGCTTAACAGCCTACAATGAGCAGTTCTTC
D gene: NA
clone size: NA
J gene: TRBJ2-1
V gene: TRBV5-6

CDR3 protein: CASSPGQGIYGYTF
CDR3 DNA: TGTGCCAGCAGCCCGGGACAGGGTATCTATGGCTACACCTTC
D gene: TRBD1
clone size: NA
J gene: TRBJ1-2
V gene: TRBV6-5

CDR3 protein: CASGLPGNTIYF
CDR3 DNA: TGTGCCAGCGGACTGCCTGGAAACACCATATATTTT
D gene: NA
clone size: NA
J gene: TRBJ1-3
V gene: TRBV27

CDR3 protein: CASTWGRGTEAFF
CDR3 DNA: TGCGCCAGCACGTGGGGCAGGGGCACTGAAGCTTTCTTT
D gene: NA
clone size: once
J gene: TRBJ1-1
V gene: TRBV5-1

CDR3 protein: CASSTESSGEFTDTQYF
CDR3 DNA: TGTGCCAGCAGCACCGAATCATCGGGGGAGTTCACAGATACGCAGTATTTT
D gene: NA
clone size: NA
J gene: TRBJ2-3
V gene: TRBV21-1

CDR3 protein: CASSQVGQAYNEKLFF
CDR3 DNA: TGCGCCAGCAGCCAAGTGGGACAGGCCTACAATGAAAAACTGTTTTTT
D gene: TRBD1
clone size: NA
J gene: TRBJ1-4
V gene: TRBV4-3

CDR3 protein: CASSSLDSPNYGYTF
CDR3 DNA: TGTGCCAGCAGCTCACTGGACAGCCCAAACTATGGCTACACCTTC
D gene: NA
clone size: NA
J gene: TRBJ1-2
V gene: TRBV7-9

CDR3 protein: CASIEPGGNEQFF
CDR3 DNA: TGCGCCAGCATTGAGCCAGGGGGGAATGAGCAGTTCTTC
D gene: NA
clone size: NA
J gene: TRBJ2-1
V gene: TRBV5-1

CDR3 protein: CASSKELGDTDTQYF
CDR3 DNA: TGTGCCAGCAGCAAGGAGTTAGGGGACACAGATACGCAGTATTTT
D gene: NA
clone size: NA
J gene: TRBJ2-3
V gene: TRBV7-2

CDR3 protein: CASSTQGYEQYF
CDR3 DNA: TGTGCCAGCAGTACCCAGGGATACGAGCAGTACTTC
D gene: NA
clone size: NA
J gene: TRBJ2-7
V gene: TRBV28

CDR3 protein: CASSGGVGNTGELFF
CDR3 DNA: TGTGCCAGCAGCGGCGGGGTCGGGAACACCGGGGAGCTGTTTTTT
D gene: NA
clone size: once
J gene: TRBJ2-2
V gene: TRBV7-6

CDR3 protein: CASSLNTGTSYGYTF
CDR3 DNA: TGCGCCAGCAGCCTTAACACAGGGACAAGCTATGGCTACACCTTC
D gene: NA
clone size: NA
J gene: TRBJ1-2
V gene: TRBV5-1

CDR3 protein: CAWNSGDYSNQPQHF
CDR3 DNA: TGTGCCTGGAACTCGGGGGACTATAGCAATCAGCCCCAGCATTTT
D gene: NA
clone size: NA
J gene: TRBJ1-5
V gene: TRBV30

CDR3 protein: CASSLPDRPHQPQHF
CDR3 DNA: TGTGCCAGCAGCTTGCCGGACAGGCCCCATCAGCCCCAGCATTTT
D gene: TRBD1
clone size: NA
J gene: TRBJ1-5
V gene: TRBV14

CDR3 protein: CSVWTGAGNTIYF
CDR3 DNA: TGCAGCGTGTGGACAGGGGCTGGAAACACCATATATTTT
D gene: TRBD1
clone size: once
J gene: TRBJ1-3
V gene: TRBV29-1

CDR3 protein: CASSATTGEKNIQYF
CDR3 DNA: TGTGCCAGCAGCGCCACTACAGGGGAGAAAAACATTCAGTACTTC
D gene: TRBD1
clone size: NA
J gene: TRBJ2-4
V gene: TRBV11-2

CDR3 protein: CASSERLAVKGGYEQYF
CDR3 DNA: TGCGCCAGCAGCGAGCGACTAGCGGTCAAGGGTGGCTACGAGCAGTACTTC
D gene: TRBD2
clone size: once
J gene: TRBJ2-7
V gene: TRBV4-1

CDR3 protein: CASSDGYEQYF
CDR3 DNA: TGTGCCAGCAGTGACGGCTACGAGCAGTACTTC
D gene: NA
clone size: NA
J gene: TRBJ2-7
V gene: TRBV25-1

CDR3 protein: CASSLLGGGYNEQFF
CDR3 DNA: TGTGCCAGCAGCTTATTGGGAGGTGGATACAATGAGCAGTTCTTC
D gene: NA
clone size: NA
J gene: TRBJ2-1
V gene: TRBV7-2

CDR3 protein: CASSSGLLEFF
CDR3 DNA: TGTGCCAGCAGCTCGGGACTATTGGAGTTCTTC
D gene: TRBD2
clone size: NA
J gene: TRBJ2-1
V gene: TRBV5-5

CDR3 protein: CASSLDRAATEAFF
CDR3 DNA: TGTGCCAGCAGCCTGGACAGGGCGGCGACTGAAGCTTTCTTT
D gene: TRBD1
clone size: NA
J gene: TRBJ1-1
V gene: TRBV7-2

CDR3 protein: CASSLDPRQGRSYNEQFF
CDR3 DNA: TGTGCCAGCAGCTTAGATCCCCGACAGGGGCGATCCTACAATGAGCAGTTCTTC
D gene: TRBD1
clone size: NA
J gene: TRBJ2-1
V gene: TRBV11-2

CDR3 protein: CASQSLRDTYGYTF
CDR3 DNA: TGTGCCAGTCAATCACTCCGGGACACCTATGGCTACACCTTC
D gene: NA
clone size: NA
J gene: TRBJ1-2
V gene: TRBV19

CDR3 protein: CASSSGGGNTEAFF
CDR3 DNA: TGTGCCAGCAGCTCCGGGGGGGGGAACACTGAAGCTTTCTTT
D gene: NA
clone size: NA
J gene: TRBJ1-1
V gene: TRBV7-6

CDR3 protein: CASRSLDSSYNSPLHF
CDR3 DNA: TGTGCCAGCAGATCCCTTGATAGCTCCTATAATTCACCCCTCCACTTT
D gene: NA
clone size: NA
J gene: TRBJ1-6
V gene: TRBV28

CDR3 protein: CASSHSDRESNQPQHF
CDR3 DNA: TGTGCCAGCAGCCACTCGGACAGGGAGAGCAATCAGCCCCAGCATTTT
D gene: TRBD1
clone size: NA
J gene: TRBJ1-5
V gene: TRBV7-9

CDR3 protein: CASSDRDSNSPLHF
CDR3 DNA: TGCGCCAGCAGCGACCGGGACAGTAATTCACCCCTCCACTTT
D gene: TRBD1
clone size: few
J gene: TRBJ1-6
V gene: TRBV5-1

CDR3 protein: CASSVTGQGVGEQYF
CDR3 DNA: TGTGCCAGCAGCGTAACCGGACAGGGGGTAGGCGAGCAGTACTTC
D gene: TRBD1
clone size: once
J gene: TRBJ2-7
V gene: TRBV9